This T cell receptor beta chain comes out of a study of CD8 T cells in Susac syndrome. Germline lookup yields CDR1 SGHDT and CDR2 YYEEEE. Trimming stripped 1 base from V and 0 bases from J, with 5 bases between. The CDR3 contains 15 residues. The authors reverse transcribed 0.5 to 1 ug RNA with random hexamers. Amplification of TCR beta CDR3 across 54 Vbeta and 13 Jbeta was performed with immunoSEQ multiplex PCR. TCRdb recomputed calls from the immunoSEQ multiplex PCR reads with MiXCR, one row per CDR3 protein. This sample carries around 220,000 distinct CDR3 sequences, more than 85% of them seen once, and the ten largest clones take around 0.14%.

The TCR comes from a human donor with multiple sclerosis. V and J are TRBV5-6 and TRBJ2-6; D is ambiguous. Sequencing input: CD8+ T cells from PBMCs. CDR3 nucleotides: TGTGCCAGCAGCTTGCCCCTCTCTGGGGCCAACGTCCTGACTTTC. Amino acids: CASSLPLSGANVLTF.